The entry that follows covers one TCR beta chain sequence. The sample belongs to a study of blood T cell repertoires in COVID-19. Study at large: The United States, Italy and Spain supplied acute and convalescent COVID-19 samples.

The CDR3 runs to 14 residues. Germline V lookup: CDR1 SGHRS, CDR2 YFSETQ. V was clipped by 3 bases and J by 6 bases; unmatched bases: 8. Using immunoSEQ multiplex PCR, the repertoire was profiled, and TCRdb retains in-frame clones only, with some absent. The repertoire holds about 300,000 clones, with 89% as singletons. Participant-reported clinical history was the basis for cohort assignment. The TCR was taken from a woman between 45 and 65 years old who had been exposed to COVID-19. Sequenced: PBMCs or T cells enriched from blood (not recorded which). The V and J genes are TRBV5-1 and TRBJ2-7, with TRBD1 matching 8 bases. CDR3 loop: CASSSTDRVSEQYF. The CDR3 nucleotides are TGCGCCAGCAGCTCCACGGACAGGGTTTCCGAGCAGTACTTC.